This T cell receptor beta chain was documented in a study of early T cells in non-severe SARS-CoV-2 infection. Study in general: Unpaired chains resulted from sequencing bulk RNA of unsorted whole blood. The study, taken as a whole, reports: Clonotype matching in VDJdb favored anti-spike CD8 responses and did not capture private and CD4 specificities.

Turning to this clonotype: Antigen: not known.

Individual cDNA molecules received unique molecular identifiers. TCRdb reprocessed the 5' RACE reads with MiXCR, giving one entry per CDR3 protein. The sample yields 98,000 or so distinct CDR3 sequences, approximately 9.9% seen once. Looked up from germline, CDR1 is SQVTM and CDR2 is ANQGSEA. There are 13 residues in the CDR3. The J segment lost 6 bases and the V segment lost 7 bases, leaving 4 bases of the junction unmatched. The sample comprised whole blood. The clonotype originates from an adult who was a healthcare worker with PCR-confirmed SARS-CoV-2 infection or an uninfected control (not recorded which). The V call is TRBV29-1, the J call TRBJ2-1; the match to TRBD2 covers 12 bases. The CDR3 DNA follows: TGCAGCGGCGGACTAGCGGGAATCAATGAGCAGTTCTTC. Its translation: CSGGLAGINEQFF.